This T cell receptor beta chain appears in the sequencing data of a study of blood T cell repertoires in COVID-19. Across the whole study: The United States, Italy and Spain were the sources of the acute and convalescent COVID-19 samples.

Authors' methods: The authors estimated nucleated cell counts from reference gene primer amplification. Clones were sequenced by immunoSEQ multiplex PCR, and TCRdb holds only the in-frame ones, with some missing. V and J calls and clone size are those listed in that table; D and trimming were worked out from the DNA. The data contain roughly 500,000 clones, 88% of them singletons. Germline trimming cut 0 bases from V and 6 bases from J; bases unmatched to any gene: 11. The CDR3 is 18 amino acids. The germline V gene encodes CDR1 SGHNT and CDR2 YYREEE (reference sequence). Donors in Cohort 3 counted as recovered after two negative PCRs, clearance, or symptom resolution. This clone has only one observation.

This receptor was identified in a woman in her thirties or forties who had recovered from COVID-19. This chain joins TRBV5-4 and TRBJ2-7; 14 positions match TRBD2. The sequenced sample consisted of PBMCs or T cells enriched from blood (not recorded which). CDR3 DNA sequence: TGTGCCAGCAGCTTGGTACGGACTAGCGGGAGGTCGGAAGCCGAGCAGTACTTC. Translated: CASSLVRTSGRSEAEQYF.